Shown below are 20 T cell receptor beta chains from a single sample sequenced in a study of blood T cell repertoires in COVID-19. The table came from immunoSEQ multiplex PCR; TCRdb's copy has only in-frame clones and leaves some out. The sample carries about 140,000 clones, 77% recorded once. The source material was peripheral blood. These receptor sequences come from a woman in her fifties or sixties with active or convalescent COVID-19.

This chain joins TRBV11-3 and TRBJ2-1; 9 bases fit TRBD1. V shed 5 bases, J shed 5 bases, and the junction held 4 bases outside the gene matches. CDR1 is SGHNT, CDR2 YENEEA, per germline. This CDR3 has 14 amino acids. Here the CDR3 reads CASSPRTGDNEQFF. In nucleotides, the CDR3 is TGTGCCAGCAGCCCCAGGACAGGGGACAATGAGCAGTTCTTC.

V gene TRBV7-2 combines with J gene TRBJ1-1; TRBD1 is a possible D gene (6 bases). This CDR3 comprises 13 residues. Germline V gene lookup returns CDR1 SGHTA and CDR2 FQGNSA. Trimming left V 10 bases short and J 3 bases short, with 15 bases between. In nucleotides, the CDR3 is TGTGCCACCCGCGCGTCAGGGGACACTGAAGCTTTCTTT. Protein: CATRASGDTEAFF.

The chain uses TRBV6-1 and TRBJ2-7, with a weak D call TRBD1 (5 bases). V was pared by 1 base and J by 2 bases, with 9 bases between. Germline loops: CDR1 MNHNS, CDR2 SASEGT. This CDR3 spans 14 amino acids. The CDR3: CASSEGGAPYEQYF. The CDR3 bases are TGTGCCAGCAGTGAAGGGGGCGCTCCCTACGAGCAGTACTTC.

This clone was detected ten times or more. V is TRBV28 and J is TRBJ1-6; D may be TRBD1 (5 bases). The CDR3 runs to 14 residues. V was cut by 6 bases and J by 6 bases, with 12 bases left in between. Germline CDR1 is MDHEN and CDR2 is SYDVKM. In DNA form, the CDR3 reads TGTGCCAGCAGGAAACACGGGGGTAATTCACCCCTCCACTTT. Translation: CASRKHGGNSPLHF.

V and J are TRBV27 and TRBJ1-1; 10 bases are shared with TRBD1. This CDR3 region has 13 residues. CDR1 and CDR2 from the germline V gene are MNHEY and SMNVEV (reference sequence). Trimming took 4 bases from V and 5 from J; bases not matched to a gene: 1. The CDR3 region is CASSWTGGTEAFF. The CDR3 bases are TGTGCCAGCAGTTGGACAGGGGGGACTGAAGCTTTCTTT.

The chain is built from TRBV4-2 and TRBJ1-5, with D perhaps matching TRBD1 (6 bases). Germline V CDR1 and CDR2: LGHNA, YNFKEQ. The length of the CDR3 is 17 residues. Trimming removed 1 base at V and 3 bases at J, with 16 bases between. CDR3: CASSQALLQGYNQPQHF. The CDR3 DNA sequence: TGTGCCAGCAGCCAAGCATTGTTACAGGGCTACAATCAGCCCCAGCATTTT.

The chain is built from TRBV5-6 and TRBJ1-1, with D uncertain. The CDR3 length is 16 residues. V lost 2 bases and J lost 0, with 14 bases in between. Per germline, CDR1 SGHDT and CDR2 YYEEEE. The CDR3 here is CASSFLGSRMNTEAFF. The CDR3 nucleotides read TGTGCCAGCAGCTTTTTGGGCAGCAGGATGAACACTGAAGCTTTCTTT.

The gene calls are TRBV10-2 and TRBJ2-7, with a weak D call TRBD2 (6 bases). The CDR3 covers 14 residues. V lost 8 bases and J lost 7, with 21 bases in between. Germline V gives CDR1 WSHSY, CDR2 SAAADI. CDR3 nucleotide sequence: TGCGCCAGCTCCCGGGACTTTGGGGAGAGGGAGCAGTACTTC. Amino acid sequence: CASSRDFGEREQYF.

The chain uses TRBV19 and TRBJ2-5; D is unresolved. Trimming cost V 3 bases and J 5 bases, with 10 bases left between them. The CDR3 spans 13 residues. CDR1 is LNHDA and CDR2 is SQIVND in the germline V gene (reference sequence). CDR3 bases: TGTGCCAGTAGTATTGCGAATACGGAGACCCAGTACTTC. Its protein is CASSIANTETQYF. Supplemented by reference TRBV19 and TRBJ2-5, the full variable domain reads DGGITQSPKYLFRKEGQNVTLSCEQNLNHDAMYWYRQDPGQGLRLIYYSQIVNDFQKGDIAEGYSVSREKKESFPLTVTSAQKNPTAFYLCASSIANTETQYFGPGTRLLVL.

This chain uses TRBV19 with TRBJ2-7; D gene unclear. V lost 3 bases and J 3 bases, leaving 9 bases between the germline ends. The length of the CDR3 is 13 residues. Germline CDR1 LNHDA, CDR2 SQIVND (reference sequence). The CDR3 region has the DNA TGTGCCAGTAGTATTTCCCCCTTCTACGAGCAGTACTTC. It specifies CASSISPFYEQYF.

DNA for the CDR3: TGTGCCAGCAGGGAAACAGGCACCGGGGAGCTGTTTTTT. Translation: CASRETGTGELFF. The chain is built from TRBV2 and TRBJ2-2; D is possibly TRBD1 (5 bases). The CDR3 covers 13 residues. V was trimmed by 6 bases and J by 4 bases, leaving 9 bases between them. The germline V gene has CDR1 SNHLY and CDR2 FYNNEI.

The chain recombines TRBV5-1 with TRBJ2-7, with TRBD2 as a possible D gene (6 bases). The CDR3 consists of 14 residues. Deletions cut 2 bases from V and 2 bases from J, with 11 bases between. Germline CDR1 is SGHRS and CDR2 is YFSETQ. The DNA of the CDR3 is TGCGCCAGCAGCTTCGAAGCGGGCCCCTACGAGCAGTACTTC. Residues: CASSFEAGPYEQYF. The full variable domain, its missing parts supplied by reference TRBV5-1 and TRBJ2-7, is KAGVTQTPRYLIKTRGQQVTLSCSPISGHRSVSWYQQTPGQGLQFLFEYFSETQRNKGNFPGRFSGRQFSNSRSEMNVSTLELGDSALYLCASSFEAGPYEQYFGPGTRLTVT.

The chain links TRBV30 to TRBJ1-5; a weak D match, TRBD1 (6 bases). The CDR3 consists of 16 residues. Trimming stripped 0 bases from V and 1 base from J, with 13 bases between. CDR1 is GTSNPN and CDR2 is SVGIG in the germline V gene (reference sequence). CDR3 bases: TGTGCCTGGAGTGTAGGGGGGGCGAAGAGCAATCAGCCCCAGCATTTT. The encoded protein is CAWSVGGAKSNQPQHF. Together with reference TRBV30 and TRBJ1-5, the CDR3 gives the full variable domain: SQTIHQWPATLVQPVGSPLSLECTVEGTSNPNLYWYRQAAGRGLQLLFYSVGIGQISSEVPQNLSASRPQDRQFILSSKKLLLSDSGFYLCAWSVGGAKSNQPQHFGDGTRLSIL.

The rearrangement links TRBV29-1 to TRBJ1-4, with TRBD1 as a possible D gene (6 bases). Per germline, CDR1 SQVTM and CDR2 ANQGSEA. The CDR3 is 15 amino acids. V lost 4 bases and J lost 8, with 20 bases in between. The CDR3 sequence is CSVGTTGRGKEKLFF. Here the CDR3 DNA reads TGCAGCGTTGGGACCACGGGCAGGGGAAAGGAAAAACTGTTTTTT.

The rearrangement links TRBV6-1 to TRBJ1-1; TRBD1 matches 9 bases. Germline V gene lookup returns CDR1 MNHNS and CDR2 SASEGT. CDR3 length: 16 residues. After removal of 1 base from V and 3 bases from J, the junction contained 6 bases not matched to a gene. The CDR3 reads CASSEGTGAVYTEAFF. The CDR3 nucleotides read TGTGCCAGCAGTGAAGGGACAGGGGCGGTGTACACTGAAGCTTTCTTT.

This clone was counted once. The chain carries TRBV7-2 and TRBJ1-2; tentative D call: TRBD1 (6 bases). Trimming stripped 4 bases from V and 4 bases from J, with 13 bases between. The CDR3 spans 14 residues. Germline lookup yields CDR1 SGHTA and CDR2 FQGNSA. As DNA, the CDR3 is TGTGCCAGCAGCTACCGGACAGACTTCTATGGCTACACCTTC. Its protein is CASSYRTDFYGYTF.

CDR3 nucleotides: TGTGCCAGCACCGGGGGGCAGTATAGCAATCAGCCCCAGCATTTT. This gives the protein CASTGGQYSNQPQHF. The chain carries TRBV21-1 and TRBJ1-5. TRBV21-1 is a listed pseudogene. The CDR3 runs to 15 residues.

There are many counts of this clone. The chain employs TRBV4-2 and TRBJ2-7, with a possible D match to TRBD1 (6 bases). CDR3 length: 15 residues. In germline, CDR1 is LGHNA, CDR2 YNFKEQ. Trimming removed 1 base at V and 2 bases at J, with 12 bases between. CDR3 residues: CASSQGATGPYEQYF. The CDR3 nucleotides read TGTGCCAGCAGCCAAGGGGCTACAGGGCCCTACGAGCAGTACTTC.

V is TRBV7-2 and J is TRBJ2-3, with 7 positions matching TRBD2. CDR1 and CDR2 (germline): SGHTA, FQGNSA. The V and J ends lost 5 bases and 1 base, in that order; junction bases with no gene match: 3. This CDR3 is built from 14 residues. CDR3 residues: CASSRGDRTDTQYF. The DNA for the CDR3 is TGTGCCAGCAGCCGGGGGGACCGCACAGATACGCAGTATTTT. The full variable domain, with the rest looked up from reference TRBV7-2 and TRBJ2-3, is GAGVSQSPSNKVTEKGKDVELRCDPISGHTALYWYRQSLGQGLEFLIYFQGNSAPDKSGLPSDRFSAERTGGSVSTLTIQRTQQEDSAVYLCASSRGDRTDTQYFGPGTRLTVL.

V gene TRBV2 combines with J gene TRBJ2-5, with a tentative D call TRBD1 (5 bases). This CDR3 has 15 amino acids. The germline CDR1 and CDR2 sequences are SNHLY and FYNNEI. Trimming took off 2 bases at V and 3 bases at J, with 13 bases between the two ends. The CDR3 DNA reads TGTGCCAGCAGTGAAATAGGGGCGGTAGAAGAGACCCAGTACTTC. Protein product: CASSEIGAVEETQYF.